This TCR beta chain was profiled in a study of T cells in women clearing cervical HPV infection. On the study more broadly: Controls were women whose single incident HPV16 infection cleared within 12 months without precancer or cancer.

Measured by frequency, this clone is medium-sized. The DNA ends 3 residues before the CDR3 does, and the rest of the CDR3 is filled in from the germline J gene. Assay: immunoSEQ multiplex PCR; the TCRdb copy retains only in-frame clones and omits some. Its table lists tens of thousands of clones. The V and J ends lost 3 bases and 1 base respectively, with 15 bases between them. Germline V gene data show CDR1 as SGHDN and CDR2 as FVKESK. The CDR3 runs 17 residues. The sequence was collected from a woman between 18 and 70 years old with a cervical HPV16 infection that either progressed to CIN3+ or cleared (not recorded which). The V gene is TRBV14, the J gene TRBJ2-2; a weak D match, TRBD1 (6 bases). Sequences were obtained from blood buffy coat. CDR3: CASSQYTGLKNTGELFF. Partial CDR3 DNA: TGTGCCAGCAGCCAGTATACAGGGCTCAAGAACACCGGGGAG.